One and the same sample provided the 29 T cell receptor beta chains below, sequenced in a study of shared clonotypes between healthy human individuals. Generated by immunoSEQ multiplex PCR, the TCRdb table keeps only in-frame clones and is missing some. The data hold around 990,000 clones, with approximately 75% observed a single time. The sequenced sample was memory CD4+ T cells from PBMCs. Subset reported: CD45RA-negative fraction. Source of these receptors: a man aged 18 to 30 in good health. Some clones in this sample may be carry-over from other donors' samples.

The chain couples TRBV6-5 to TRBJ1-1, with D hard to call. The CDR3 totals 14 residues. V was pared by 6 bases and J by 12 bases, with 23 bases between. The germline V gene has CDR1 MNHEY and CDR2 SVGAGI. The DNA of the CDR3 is TGTGCCAGCAGCCGCCGCGGTCGTGTCCTGGGAACTTTCTTT. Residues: CASSRRGRVLGTFF.

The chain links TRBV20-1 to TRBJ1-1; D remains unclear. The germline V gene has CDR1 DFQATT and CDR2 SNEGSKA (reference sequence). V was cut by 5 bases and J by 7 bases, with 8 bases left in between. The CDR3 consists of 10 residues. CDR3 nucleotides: TGCAGTGCTTCCGACAATGAAGCTTTCTTT. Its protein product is CSASDNEAFF.

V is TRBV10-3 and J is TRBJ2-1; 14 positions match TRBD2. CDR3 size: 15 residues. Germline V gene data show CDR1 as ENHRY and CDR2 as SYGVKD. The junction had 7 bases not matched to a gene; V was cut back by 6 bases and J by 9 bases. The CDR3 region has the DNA TGTGCCATCAGGGATGGGACTAGCGGGAGTCCTGAGCAGTTCTTC. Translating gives CAIRDGTSGSPEQFF.

The CDR3 DNA follows: TGTGCCTCCAGTAGGGGGGAGTTCAGCCATGAGCAGTTCTTC. This codes for CASSRGEFSHEQFF. The chain is built from TRBV9 and TRBJ2-1; D possibly matches TRBD1 or TRBD2 (6 bases each). Trimming removed 10 bases at V and 8 bases at J, with 22 bases between. The CDR3 is 14 residues long. CDR1 SGDLS and CDR2 YYNGEE come from the germline V gene.

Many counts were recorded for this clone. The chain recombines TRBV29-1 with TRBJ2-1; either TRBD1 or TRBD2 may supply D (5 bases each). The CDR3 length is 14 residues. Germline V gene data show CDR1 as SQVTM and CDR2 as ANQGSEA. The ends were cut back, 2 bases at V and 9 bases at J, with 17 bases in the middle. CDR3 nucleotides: TGCAGCGTTGAATTGACACTTGATGGGACTGAGCAGTTCTTC. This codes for CSVELTLDGTEQFF.

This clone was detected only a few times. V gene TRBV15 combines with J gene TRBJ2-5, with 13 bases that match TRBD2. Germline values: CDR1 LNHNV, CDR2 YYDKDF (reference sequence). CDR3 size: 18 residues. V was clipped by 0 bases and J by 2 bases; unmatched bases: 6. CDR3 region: CATSRDGLAGVGQETQYF. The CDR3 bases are TGTGCCACCAGCAGAGACGGACTAGCGGGAGTGGGGCAAGAGACCCAGTACTTC.

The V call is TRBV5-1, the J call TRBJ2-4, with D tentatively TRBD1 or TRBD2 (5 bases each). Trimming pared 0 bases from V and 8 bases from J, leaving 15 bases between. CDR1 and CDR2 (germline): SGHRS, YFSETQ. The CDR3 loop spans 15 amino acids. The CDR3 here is CASSLDPQGVDIQYF. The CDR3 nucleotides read TGCGCCAGCAGCTTGGACCCGCAGGGAGTAGACATTCAGTACTTC.

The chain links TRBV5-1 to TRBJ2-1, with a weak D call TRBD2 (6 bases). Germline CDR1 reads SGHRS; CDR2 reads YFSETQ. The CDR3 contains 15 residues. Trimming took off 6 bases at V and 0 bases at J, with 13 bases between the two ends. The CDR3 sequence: CASTTGTSSYNEQFF. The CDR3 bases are TGCGCCAGCACCACCGGGACTTCCTCCTACAATGAGCAGTTCTTC.

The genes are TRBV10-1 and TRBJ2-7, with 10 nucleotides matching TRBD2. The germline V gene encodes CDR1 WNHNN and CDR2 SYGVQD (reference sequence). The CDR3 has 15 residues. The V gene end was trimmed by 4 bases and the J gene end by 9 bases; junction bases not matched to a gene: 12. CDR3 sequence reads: CASSVAGGPVGWQYF. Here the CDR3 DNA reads TGCGCCAGCAGTGTAGCGGGAGGACCTGTCGGATGGCAGTACTTC.

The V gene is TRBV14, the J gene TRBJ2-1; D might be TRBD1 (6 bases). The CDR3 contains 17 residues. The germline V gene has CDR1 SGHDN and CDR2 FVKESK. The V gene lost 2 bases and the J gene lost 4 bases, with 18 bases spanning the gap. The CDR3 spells CASSQFLLRGFYNEQFF. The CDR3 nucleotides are TGTGCCAGCAGCCAATTTCTTCTCAGGGGTTTTTACAATGAGCAGTTCTTC.

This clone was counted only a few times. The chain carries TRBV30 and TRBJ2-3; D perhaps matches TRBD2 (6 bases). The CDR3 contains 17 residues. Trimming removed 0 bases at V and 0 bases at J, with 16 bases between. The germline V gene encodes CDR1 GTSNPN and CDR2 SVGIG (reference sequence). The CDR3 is CAWSVGGATISTDTQYF. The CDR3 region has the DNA TGTGCCTGGAGTGTAGGCGGGGCGACAATTAGCACAGATACGCAGTATTTT.

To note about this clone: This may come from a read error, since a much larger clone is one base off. Here the CDR3 reads CASSPPKGGRKGDKQFF. The CDR3 DNA follows: TGTGCCAGCAGTCCCCCAAAAGGCGGGAGGAAGGGGGATAAGCAGTTCTTC. The chain uses TRBV28 and TRBJ2-1; 8 nucleotides match TRBD2. The CDR3 runs to 17 residues. Germline-derived CDR1 and CDR2 are MDHEN and SYDVKM. With V trimmed by 5 bases and J by 11 bases, 20 bases remained unmatched.

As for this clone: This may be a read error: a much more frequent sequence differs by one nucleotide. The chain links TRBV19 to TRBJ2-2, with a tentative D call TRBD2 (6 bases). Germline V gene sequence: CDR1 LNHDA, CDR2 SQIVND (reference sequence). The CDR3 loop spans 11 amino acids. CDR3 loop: CASSNHGGLFF. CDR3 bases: TGTGCCAGTAGTAACCACGGGGGGCTGTTTTTT.

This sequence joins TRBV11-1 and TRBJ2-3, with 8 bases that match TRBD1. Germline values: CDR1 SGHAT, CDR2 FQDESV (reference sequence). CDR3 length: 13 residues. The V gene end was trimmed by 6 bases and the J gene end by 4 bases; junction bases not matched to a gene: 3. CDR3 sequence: CASSAGGPDTQYF. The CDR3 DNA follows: TGTGCCAGCAGTGCAGGGGGCCCAGATACGCAGTATTTT.

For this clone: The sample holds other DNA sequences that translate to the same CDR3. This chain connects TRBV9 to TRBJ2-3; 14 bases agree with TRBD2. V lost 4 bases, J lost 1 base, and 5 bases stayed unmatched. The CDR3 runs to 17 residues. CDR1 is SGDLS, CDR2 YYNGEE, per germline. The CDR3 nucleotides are TGTGCCAGCAGCAGAGGACTAGCGGGAGGTGGCACAGATACGCAGTATTTT. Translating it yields CASSRGLAGGGTDTQYF. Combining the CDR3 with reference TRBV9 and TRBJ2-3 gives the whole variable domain DSGVTQTPKHLITATGQRVTLRCSPRSGDLSVYWYQQSLDQGLQFLIQYYNGEERAKGNILERFSAQQFPDLHSELNLSSLELGDSALYFCASSRGLAGGGTDTQYFGPGTRLTVL.

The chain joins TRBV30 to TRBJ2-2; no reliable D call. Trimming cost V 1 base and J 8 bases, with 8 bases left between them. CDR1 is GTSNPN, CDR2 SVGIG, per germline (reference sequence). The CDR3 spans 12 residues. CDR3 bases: TGTGCCTGGAGTGAAGGGCCGGGGGAGCTGTTTTTT. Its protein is CAWSEGPGELFF. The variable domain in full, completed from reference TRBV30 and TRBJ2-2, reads SQTIHQWPATLVQPVGSPLSLECTVEGTSNPNLYWYRQAAGRGLQLLFYSVGIGQISSEVPQNLSASRPQDRQFILSSKKLLLSDSGFYLCAWSEGPGELFFGEGSRLTVL.

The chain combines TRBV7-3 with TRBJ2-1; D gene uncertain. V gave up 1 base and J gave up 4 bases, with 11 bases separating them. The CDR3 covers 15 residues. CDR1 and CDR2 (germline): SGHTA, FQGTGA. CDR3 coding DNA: TGTGCCAGCAGCTTAAGTTGGACCAATTACAATGAGCAGTTCTTC. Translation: CASSLSWTNYNEQFF.

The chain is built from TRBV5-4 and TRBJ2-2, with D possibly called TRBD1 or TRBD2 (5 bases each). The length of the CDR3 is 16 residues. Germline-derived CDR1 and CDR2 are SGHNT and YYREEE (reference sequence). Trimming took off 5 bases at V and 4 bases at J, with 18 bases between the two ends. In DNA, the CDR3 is TGTGCCAGCAGTCCTGGGGGTCGCACGAGCACCGGGGAGCTGTTTTTT. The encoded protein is CASSPGGRTSTGELFF.

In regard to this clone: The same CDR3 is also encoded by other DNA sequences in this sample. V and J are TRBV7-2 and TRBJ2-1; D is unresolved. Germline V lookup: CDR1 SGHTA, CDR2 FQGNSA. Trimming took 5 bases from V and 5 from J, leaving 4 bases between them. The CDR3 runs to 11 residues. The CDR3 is CASSQNNEQFF. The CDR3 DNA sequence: TGTGCCAGCAGCCAGAACAATGAGCAGTTCTTC.

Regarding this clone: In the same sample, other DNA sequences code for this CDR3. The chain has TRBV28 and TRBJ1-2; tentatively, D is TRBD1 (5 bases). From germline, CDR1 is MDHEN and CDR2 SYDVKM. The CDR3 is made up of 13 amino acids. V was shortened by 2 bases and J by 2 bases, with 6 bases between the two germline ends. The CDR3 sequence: CASSLRQNYGYTF. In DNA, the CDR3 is TGTGCCAGCAGTTTAAGACAGAACTATGGCTACACCTTC.

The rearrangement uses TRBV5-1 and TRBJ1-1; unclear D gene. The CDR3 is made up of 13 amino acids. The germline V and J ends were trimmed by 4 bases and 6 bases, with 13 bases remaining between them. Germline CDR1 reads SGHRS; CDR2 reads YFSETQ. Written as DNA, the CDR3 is TGCGCCAGCAGCGGGCCCAGTCTGGCTGAAGCTTTCTTT. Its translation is CASSGPSLAEAFF.

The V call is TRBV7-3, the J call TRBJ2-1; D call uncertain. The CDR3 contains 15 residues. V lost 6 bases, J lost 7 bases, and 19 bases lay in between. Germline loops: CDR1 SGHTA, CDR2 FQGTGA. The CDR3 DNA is TGTGCCAGCAGTTCAGACCGAAACGCAAGGAATGAGCAGTTCTTC. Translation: CASSSDRNARNEQFF.

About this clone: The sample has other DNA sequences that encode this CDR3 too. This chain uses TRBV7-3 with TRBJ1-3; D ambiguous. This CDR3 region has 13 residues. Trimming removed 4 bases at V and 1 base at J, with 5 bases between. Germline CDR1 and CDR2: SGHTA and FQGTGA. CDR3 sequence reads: CASSSSSGNTIYF. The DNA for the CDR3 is TGTGCCAGCAGCTCTTCGTCTGGAAACACCATATATTTT.

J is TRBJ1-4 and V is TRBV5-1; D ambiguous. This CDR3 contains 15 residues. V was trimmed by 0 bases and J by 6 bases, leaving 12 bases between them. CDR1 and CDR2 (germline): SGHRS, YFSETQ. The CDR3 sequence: CASSLAGPGDEKLFF. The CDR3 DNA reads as TGCGCCAGCAGCTTGGCCGGGCCCGGAGATGAAAAACTGTTTTTT.

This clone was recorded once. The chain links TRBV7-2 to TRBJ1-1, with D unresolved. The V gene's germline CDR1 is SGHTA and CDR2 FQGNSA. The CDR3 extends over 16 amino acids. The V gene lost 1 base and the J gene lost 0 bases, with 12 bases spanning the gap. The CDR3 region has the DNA TGTGCCAGCAGCTTAGAGTTCGGGAACTTGAACACTGAAGCTTTCTTT. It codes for CASSLEFGNLNTEAFF.

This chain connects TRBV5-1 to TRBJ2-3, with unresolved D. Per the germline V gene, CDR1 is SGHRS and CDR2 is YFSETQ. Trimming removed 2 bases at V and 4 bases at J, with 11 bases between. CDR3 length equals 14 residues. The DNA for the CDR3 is TGCGCCAGCAGCTTAAACGGGCAAGCAGATACGCAGTATTTT. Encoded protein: CASSLNGQADTQYF.

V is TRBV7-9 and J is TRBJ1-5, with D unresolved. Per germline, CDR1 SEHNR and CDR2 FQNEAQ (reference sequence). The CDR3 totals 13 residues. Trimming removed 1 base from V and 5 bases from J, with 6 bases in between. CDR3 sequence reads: CASSLEWDQPQHF. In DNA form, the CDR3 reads TGTGCCAGCAGCTTAGAATGGGATCAGCCCCAGCATTTT.

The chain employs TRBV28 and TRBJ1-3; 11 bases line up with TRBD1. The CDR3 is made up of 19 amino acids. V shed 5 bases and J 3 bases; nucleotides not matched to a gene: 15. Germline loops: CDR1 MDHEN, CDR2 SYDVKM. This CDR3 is CASSTRTGTGGTGGNTIYF. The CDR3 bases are TGTGCCAGCAGTACTCGGACTGGGACAGGGGGGACGGGTGGAAACACCATATATTTT.

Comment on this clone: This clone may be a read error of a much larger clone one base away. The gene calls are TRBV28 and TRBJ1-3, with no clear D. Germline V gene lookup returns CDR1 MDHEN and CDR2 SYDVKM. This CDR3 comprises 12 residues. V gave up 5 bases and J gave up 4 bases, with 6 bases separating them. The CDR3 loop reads CASSPLGNTIYF. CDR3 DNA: TGTGCCAGCAGTCCCTTGGGAAACACCATATATTTT.